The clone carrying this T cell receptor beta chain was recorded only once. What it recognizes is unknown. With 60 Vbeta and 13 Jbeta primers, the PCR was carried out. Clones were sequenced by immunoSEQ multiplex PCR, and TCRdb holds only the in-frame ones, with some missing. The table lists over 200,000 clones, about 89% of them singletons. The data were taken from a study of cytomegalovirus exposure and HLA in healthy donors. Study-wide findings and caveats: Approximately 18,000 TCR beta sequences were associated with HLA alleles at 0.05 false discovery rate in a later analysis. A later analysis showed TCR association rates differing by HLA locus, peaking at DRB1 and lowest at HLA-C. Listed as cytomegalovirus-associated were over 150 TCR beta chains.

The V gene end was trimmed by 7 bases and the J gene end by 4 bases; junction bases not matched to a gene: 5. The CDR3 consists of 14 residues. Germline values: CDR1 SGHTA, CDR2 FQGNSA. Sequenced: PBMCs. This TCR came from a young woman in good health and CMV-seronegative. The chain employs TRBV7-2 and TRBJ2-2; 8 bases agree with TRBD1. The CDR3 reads CASTGGVRTGELFF. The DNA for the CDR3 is TGTGCCAGCACAGGGGGCGTTCGCACCGGGGAGCTGTTTTTT.